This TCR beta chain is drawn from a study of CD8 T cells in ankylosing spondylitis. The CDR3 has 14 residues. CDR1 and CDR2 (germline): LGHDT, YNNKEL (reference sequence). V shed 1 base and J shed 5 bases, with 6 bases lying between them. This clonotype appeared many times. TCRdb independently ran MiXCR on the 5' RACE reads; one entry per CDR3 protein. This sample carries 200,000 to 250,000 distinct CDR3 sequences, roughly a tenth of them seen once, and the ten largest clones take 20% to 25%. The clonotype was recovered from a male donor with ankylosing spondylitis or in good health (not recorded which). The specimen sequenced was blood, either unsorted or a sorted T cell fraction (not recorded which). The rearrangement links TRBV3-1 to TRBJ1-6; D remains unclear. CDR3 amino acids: CASSQGQNNSPLHF. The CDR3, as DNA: TGTGCCAGCAGCCAAGGTCAGAATAATTCACCCCTCCACTTT.